Each of the 13 T cell receptor beta chains below was sequenced from the same sample in a study of cytomegalovirus exposure and HLA in healthy donors. The PCR contained 60 Vbeta and 13 Jbeta primers. The data were produced by immunoSEQ multiplex PCR, yet TCRdb's version contains in-frame clones alone and is incomplete. The sample has about 130,000 clones. The sequenced sample consisted of PBMCs. These receptors came from a woman aged 55-69 years in good health and CMV-seronegative.

The chain couples TRBV5-1 to TRBJ1-2, with D hard to call. CDR3 length: 14 residues. V lost 0 bases to trimming and J lost 6 bases, with 12 bases between them. Germline values: CDR1 SGHRS, CDR2 YFSETQ. The CDR3 region has the DNA TGCGCCAGCAGCTTGGCCGTACAGAATAATGGCTACACCTTC. It codes for CASSLAVQNNGYTF.

J is TRBJ1-1 and V is TRBV28, with D perhaps matching TRBD1 (6 bases). The CDR3 totals 13 residues. V lost 7 bases and J lost 4, with 13 bases in between. Germline CDR1 MDHEN, CDR2 SYDVKM. The CDR3: CASKYRVGTEAFF. In DNA form, the CDR3 reads TGTGCCAGCAAATACAGGGTGGGCACTGAAGCTTTCTTT.

The rearrangement joins TRBV11-2 to TRBJ2-2, with D hard to call. Germline V gives CDR1 SGHAT, CDR2 FQNNGV. The CDR3 runs 15 residues. V was pared by 1 base and J by 6 bases, with 12 bases between. This CDR3 is CASSLGILSAGELFF. The CDR3 region has the DNA TGTGCCAGCAGCTTAGGGATCCTGAGCGCCGGGGAGCTGTTTTTT.

With respect to this clone: Germline is not matched at one junction end, which may reflect a read error. The rearrangement joins TRBV4-1 to TRBJ2-1; unclear D gene. This CDR3 contains 17 residues. Germline V CDR1 and CDR2: MGHRA, YSYEKL. The CDR3 loop reads CASSQGVNLGLYSEQFF. CDR3 coding DNA: TGCGCCAGCAGCCAAGGGGTTAACCTTGGATTATACAGTGAGCAGTTCTTC.

This chain joins TRBV5-1 and TRBJ1-1; D is uncertain. The CDR3 sequence is 14 residues long. Germline values: CDR1 SGHRS, CDR2 YFSETQ. Trimming took off 2 bases at V and 0 bases at J, with 8 bases between the two ends. The CDR3 nucleotides are TGCGCCAGCAGCTTCACTGTTATGAACACTGAAGCTTTCTTT. As protein: CASSFTVMNTEAFF.

This rearrangement joins TRBV18 to TRBJ2-3, with 11 bases fitting TRBD2. CDR1 is KGHSH and CDR2 is LQKENI in the germline V gene. This CDR3 comprises 17 residues. Unmatched junction bases numbered 9, after V lost 6 bases and J lost 1 base. Written as DNA, the CDR3 is TGTGCCAGCTCGCGAAAGGGACTAGCGGACCGCACAGATACGCAGTATTTT. Translated, it gives CASSRKGLADRTDTQYF.

The chain is built from TRBV2 and TRBJ1-6; unclear D gene. Germline-derived CDR1 and CDR2 are SNHLY and FYNNEI. V lost 5 bases and J 9 bases, leaving 8 bases between the germline ends. The CDR3 totals 12 residues. For the CDR3, the DNA is TGTGCCAGCAGTTATATGTCTTCACCCCTCCACTTT. It is translated as CASSYMSSPLHF.

V and J are TRBV25-1 and TRBJ2-7; 9 bases are a match to TRBD1. Per the germline V gene, CDR1 is MGHDK and CDR2 is SYGVNS. This CDR3 comprises 16 residues. V shed 4 bases, J shed 2 bases, and the junction held 9 bases outside the gene matches. Here the CDR3 reads CASSAVTGGPPYEQYF. The CDR3 region has the DNA TGTGCCAGCAGTGCGGTGACAGGGGGGCCTCCCTACGAGCAGTACTTC.

The CDR3 region is CASSLTGKPQETQYF. CDR3 DNA: TGCGCCAGCAGCTTGACCGGGAAGCCGCAAGAGACCCAGTACTTC. The rearrangement links TRBV5-1 to TRBJ2-5; TRBD2 might be the D (5 bases). V gave up 1 base and J gave up 2 bases, with 12 bases separating them. This CDR3 contains 15 residues. Germline CDR1 and CDR2: SGHRS and YFSETQ.

The rearrangement joins TRBV28 to TRBJ2-7, with 9 positions matching TRBD2. The CDR3 runs 15 residues. The V segment lost 5 bases and the J segment 1 base; nucleotides outside the gene matches: 6. The V gene's germline CDR1 is MDHEN and CDR2 SYDVKM. The CDR3: CASSPHSGSSYEQYF. CDR3 bases: TGTGCCAGCAGTCCCCATAGCGGGAGTTCCTACGAGCAGTACTTC.

The chain joins TRBV30 to TRBJ2-3, with 8 nucleotides matching TRBD1. The V and J ends lost 2 bases and 7 bases, in that order; junction bases with no gene match: 8. CDR1 and CDR2 from the germline V gene are GTSNPN and SVGIG (reference sequence). The CDR3 loop spans 14 amino acids. CDR3 region: CAWSKAGGAHTQYF. For the CDR3, the DNA is TGTGCCTGGAGTAAGGCAGGGGGCGCACATACGCAGTATTTT.

In the case of this clone: Other nucleotide sequences from this sample produce the same CDR3. The chain combines TRBV5-4 with TRBJ2-7, with a weak D call TRBD2 (7 bases). Germline-derived CDR1 and CDR2 are SGHNT and YYREEE (reference sequence). The CDR3 is 14 amino acids. Trimming took 0 bases from V and 2 from J, leaving 9 bases between them. The CDR3: CASSLAGGAYEQYF. The CDR3, as DNA: TGTGCCAGCAGCTTGGCGGGGGGCGCCTACGAGCAGTACTTC.

This chain joins TRBV18 and TRBJ2-7, with a weak D call TRBD1 (5 bases). Trimming left V 2 bases short and J 0 bases short, with 8 bases between. CDR3 length: 14 amino acids. CDR1 and CDR2 (germline): KGHSH, LQKENI. The DNA for the CDR3 is TGTGCCAGCTCACCAGACAGCGACTCCTACGAGCAGTACTTC. Translating it yields CASSPDSDSYEQYF.